The clone carrying this T cell receptor (beta chain) was found a few times. Deletions cut 1 base from V and 4 bases from J, with 11 bases between. The CDR3 spans 14 residues. Per germline, CDR1 SGHRS and CDR2 YFSETQ. For the second PCR, which ran for roughly 7 to 11 cycles, a sample-barcoded 5' primer and a J-beta primer mix were used. TCRdb called the 5' RACE reads again in MiXCR, with one record for every CDR3 protein. The data show hundreds of thousands of distinct CDR3 sequences, roughly 53% seen once. The data originate from a study of blood T cells in healthy people across ages. What was sequenced was blood. This receptor was taken from a man aged 60-69 years in good health. The rearrangement joins TRBV5-1 to TRBJ1-2; D unresolved. The CDR3 bases are TGCGCCAGCAGCTTGTGGCCCAGTTCCTATGGCTACACCTTC. This codes for CASSLWPSSYGYTF.